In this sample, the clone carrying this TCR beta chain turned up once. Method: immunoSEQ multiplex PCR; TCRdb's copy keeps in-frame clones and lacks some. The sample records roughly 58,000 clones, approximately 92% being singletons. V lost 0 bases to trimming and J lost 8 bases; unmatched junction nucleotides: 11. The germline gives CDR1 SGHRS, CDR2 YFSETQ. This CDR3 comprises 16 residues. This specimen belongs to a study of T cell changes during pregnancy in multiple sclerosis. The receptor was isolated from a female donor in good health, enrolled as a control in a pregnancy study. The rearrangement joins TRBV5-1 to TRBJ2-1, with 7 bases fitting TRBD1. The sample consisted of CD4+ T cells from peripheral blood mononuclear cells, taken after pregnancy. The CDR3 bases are TGCGCCAGCAGCTTGGGAGGGACAGCCCTAAGGGATGAGCAGTTCTTC. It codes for CASSLGGTALRDEQFF.